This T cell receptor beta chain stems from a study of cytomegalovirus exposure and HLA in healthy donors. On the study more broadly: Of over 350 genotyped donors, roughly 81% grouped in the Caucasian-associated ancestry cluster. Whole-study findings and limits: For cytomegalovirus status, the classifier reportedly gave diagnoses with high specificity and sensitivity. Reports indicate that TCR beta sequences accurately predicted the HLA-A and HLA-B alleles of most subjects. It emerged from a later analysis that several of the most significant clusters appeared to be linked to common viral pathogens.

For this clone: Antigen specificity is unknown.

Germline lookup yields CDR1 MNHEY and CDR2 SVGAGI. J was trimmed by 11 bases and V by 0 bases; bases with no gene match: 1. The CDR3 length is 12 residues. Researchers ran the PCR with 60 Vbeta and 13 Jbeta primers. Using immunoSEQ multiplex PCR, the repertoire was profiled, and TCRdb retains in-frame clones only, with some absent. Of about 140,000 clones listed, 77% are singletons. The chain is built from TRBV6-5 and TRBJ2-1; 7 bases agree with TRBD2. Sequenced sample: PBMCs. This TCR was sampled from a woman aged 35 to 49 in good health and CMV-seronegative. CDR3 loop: CASSYSGTKQFF. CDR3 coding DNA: TGTGCCAGCAGTTACTCGGGGACTAAGCAGTTCTTC.